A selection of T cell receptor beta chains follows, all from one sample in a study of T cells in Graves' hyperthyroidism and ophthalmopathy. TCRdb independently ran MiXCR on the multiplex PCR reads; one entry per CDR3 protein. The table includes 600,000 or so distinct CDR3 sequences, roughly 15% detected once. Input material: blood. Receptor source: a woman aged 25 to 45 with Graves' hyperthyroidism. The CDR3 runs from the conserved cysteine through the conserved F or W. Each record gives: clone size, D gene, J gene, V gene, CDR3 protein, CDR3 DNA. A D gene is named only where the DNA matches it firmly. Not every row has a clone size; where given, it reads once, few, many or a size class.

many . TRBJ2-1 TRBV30 CAWSTLRSSSGRPYNEQFF TGTGCCTGGAGTACTCTCCGGAGCTCGAGCGGAAGGCCCTACAATGAGCAGTTCTTC
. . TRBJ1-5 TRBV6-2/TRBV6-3 CASSSGRRGSNQPQHF TGTGCCAGCAGTTCCGGGCGTCGGGGGAGCAATCAGCCCCAGCATTTT
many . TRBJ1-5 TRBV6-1 CASSVRTIMNQPQHF TGTGCCAGCAGTGTAAGGACAATTATGAATCAGCCCCAGCATTTT
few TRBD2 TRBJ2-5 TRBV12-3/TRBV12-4 CASSRRAGDRETQYF TGTGCCAGCAGCCGTAGGGCGGGAGACCGCGAGACCCAGTACTTC
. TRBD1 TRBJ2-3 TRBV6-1 CASTGPGQGKDTQYF TGTGCCAGCACTGGGCCGGGACAGGGAAAAGATACGCAGTATTTT
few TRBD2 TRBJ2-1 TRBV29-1 CSVELLLAGGPYNEQFF TGCAGCGTTGAATTATTACTAGCGGGAGGGCCATACAATGAGCAGTTCTTC
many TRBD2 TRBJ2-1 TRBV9 CASSVWGTSVENEQFF TGTGCCAGCAGCGTTTGGGGCACTAGCGTCGAAAATGAGCAGTTCTTC
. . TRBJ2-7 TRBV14 CASSQGGRDYEQYF TGTGCCAGCAGCCAAGGAGGCAGGGACTACGAGCAGTACTTC
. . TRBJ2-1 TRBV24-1 CATSPSWGSYNEQFF TGTGCCACCAGCCCGAGTTGGGGCTCCTACAATGAGCAGTTCTTC
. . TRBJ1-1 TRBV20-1 CSARDRPSEAFF TGCAGTGCTAGAGATAGGCCCAGTGAAGCTTTCTTT
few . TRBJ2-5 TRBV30 CAWSVSARETQYF TGTGCCTGGAGTGTATCGGCGCGAGAAACCCAGTACTTC
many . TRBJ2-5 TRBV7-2 CASTIPGRETQYF TGTGCCAGCACCATCCCAGGGAGGGAGACCCAGTACTTC
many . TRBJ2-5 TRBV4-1 CASSPRTLGQETQYF TGCGCCAGCAGCCCGCGAACTCTAGGGCAAGAGACCCAGTACTTC
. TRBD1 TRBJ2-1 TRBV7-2 CASIPYGQGFYEQFF TGTGCCAGCATCCCCTACGGACAGGGGTTTTATGAGCAGTTCTTC
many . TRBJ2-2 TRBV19 CASSTQGTGELFF TGTGCCAGTAGTACACAGGGTACCGGGGAGCTGTTTTTT
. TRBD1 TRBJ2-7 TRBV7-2 CASSLDGTGNSYEQYF TGTGCCAGCAGCTTAGACGGGACAGGAAACTCCTACGAGCAGTACTTC
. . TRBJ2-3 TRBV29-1 CSVEQRTDTQYF TGCAGCGTTGAGCAGCGCACAGATACGCAGTATTTT
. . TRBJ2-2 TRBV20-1 CSAEGASGYGELFF TGCAGTGCGGAGGGGGCTAGCGGGTATGGGGAGCTGTTTTTT
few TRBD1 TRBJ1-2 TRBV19 CASSSRQGGNYGYTF TGTGCCAGTAGTTCGAGACAGGGGGGGAACTATGGCTACACCTTC
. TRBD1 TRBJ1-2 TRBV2 CASSEVGRGLSGYTF TGTGCCAGCAGTGAGGTCGGCAGGGGGCTTTCTGGCTACACCTTC
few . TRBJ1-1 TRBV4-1 CASSQRTATEAFF TGCGCCAGCAGCCAGCGGACGGCCACTGAAGCTTTCTTT
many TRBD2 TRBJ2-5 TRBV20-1 CSAIDRREGRETQYF TGCAGTGCTATCGATCGGCGGGAGGGCCGAGAGACCCAGTACTTC
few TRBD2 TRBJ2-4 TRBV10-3 CATPGSGRGVDIQYF TGTGCCACCCCGGGTAGCGGGAGGGGCGTGGACATTCAGTACTTC
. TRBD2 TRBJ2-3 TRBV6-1 CASSTGTSGRYTQYF TGTGCCAGCAGCACCGGGACTAGCGGGAGATATACGCAGTATTTT
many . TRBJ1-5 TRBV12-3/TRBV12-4 CASSYDTSNQPQHF TGTGCCAGCAGCTATGACACGAGCAATCAGCCCCAGCATTTT
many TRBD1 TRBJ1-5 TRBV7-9 CASSDDRAQHF TGTGCCAGCAGCGACGACAGGGCCCAGCATTTT
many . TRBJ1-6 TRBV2 CASSDHSNNSPLHF TGTGCCAGCAGTGACCACAGCAATAATTCACCCCTCCACTTT
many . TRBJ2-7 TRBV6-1 CASSDTGGDLYEQYF TGTGCCAGCAGTGACACGGGGGGCGATCTCTACGAGCAGTACTTC
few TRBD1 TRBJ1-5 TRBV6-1 CASSTQGGAYQPQHF TGTGCCAGCAGTACCCAGGGGGGCGCGTATCAGCCCCAGCATTTT
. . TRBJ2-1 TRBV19 CASSITPERDEQFF TGTGCCAGTAGTATTACCCCAGAGCGGGATGAGCAGTTCTTC
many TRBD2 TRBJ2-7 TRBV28 CASSWGGSDYEQYF TGTGCCAGCAGTTGGGGGGGTAGTGACTACGAGCAGTACTTC
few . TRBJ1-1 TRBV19 CASSTAGEGSTEAFF TGTGCCAGTAGTACCGCTGGAGAGGGCTCCACTGAAGCTTTCTTT
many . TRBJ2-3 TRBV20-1 CSARVVPDTQYF TGCAGTGCTAGAGTAGTCCCAGATACGCAGTATTTT
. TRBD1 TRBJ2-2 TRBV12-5 CASGPTGVTVTGELFF TGTGCTAGTGGACCCACAGGGGTCACTGTAACCGGGGAGCTGTTTTTT
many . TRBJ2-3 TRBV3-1 CASKPPRTDTQYF TGTGCCAGCAAGCCCCCCCGCACAGATACGCAGTATTTT
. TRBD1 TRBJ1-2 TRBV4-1 CASSPNTGANYGYTF TGCGCCAGCAGCCCTAACACAGGGGCCAACTATGGCTACACCTTC
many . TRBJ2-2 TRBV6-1 CASTTSGLTNTGELFF TGTGCCAGCACCACCTCCGGCCTAACGAACACCGGGGAGCTGTTTTTT
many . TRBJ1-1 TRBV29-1 CSVTDRSEAFF TGCAGCGTTACAGACAGATCTGAAGCTTTCTTT
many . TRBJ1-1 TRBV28 CASSFQMNTEAFF TGTGCCAGCAGTTTCCAAATGAACACTGAAGCTTTCTTT
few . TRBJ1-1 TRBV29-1 CSVEEEWEAFF TGCAGCGTTGAAGAGGAGTGGGAAGCTTTCTTT
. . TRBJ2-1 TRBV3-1 CASSPRARGPNEQFF TGTGCCAGCAGCCCACGGGCCCGCGGACCTAATGAGCAGTTCTTC
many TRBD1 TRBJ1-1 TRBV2 CASSRLTGRTEAFF TGTGCCAGCAGCAGGTTGACAGGGAGGACTGAAGCTTTCTTT
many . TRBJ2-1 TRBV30 CAWSQGYNEQFF TGTGCCTGGAGTCAGGGGTACAATGAGCAGTTCTTC
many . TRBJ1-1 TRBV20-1 CSAHGGGSAEAFF TGCAGTGCTCACGGAGGGGGAAGTGCTGAAGCTTTCTTT
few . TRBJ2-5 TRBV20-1 CSGANIETQYF TGCAGTGGAGCTAATATCGAGACCCAGTACTTC
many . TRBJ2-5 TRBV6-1 CASSELGYQETQYF TGTGCCAGCAGTGAACTGGGGTACCAAGAGACCCAGTACTTC
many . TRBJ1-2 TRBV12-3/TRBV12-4 CASSPIYGYTF TGTGCCAGCAGTCCGATATATGGCTACACCTTC
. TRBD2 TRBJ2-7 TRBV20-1 CSARAGLAGVYEQYF TGCAGTGCTAGAGCCGGACTAGCGGGAGTGTACGAGCAGTACTTC
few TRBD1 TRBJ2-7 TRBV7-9 CASSLSTGTGPYEQYF TGTGCCAGCAGCTTGAGTACCGGGACAGGGCCCTACGAGCAGTACTTC
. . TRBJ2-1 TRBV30 CAWTGGRRDEQFF TGTGCCTGGACGGGTGGGAGAAGGGACGAGCAGTTCTTC
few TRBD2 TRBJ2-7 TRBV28 CASSLLSGLAEYEQYF TGTGCCAGCAGTTTATTGTCGGGGCTAGCGGAATACGAGCAGTACTTC
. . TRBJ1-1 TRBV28 CASILGVNTEAFF .
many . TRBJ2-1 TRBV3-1 CASSPLDVENEQFF TGTGCCAGCAGCCCCTTGGACGTAGAGAATGAGCAGTTCTTC
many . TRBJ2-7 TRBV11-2 CASSQRVGVHEQYF TGTGCCAGCAGCCAGCGAGTGGGGGTCCACGAGCAGTACTTC